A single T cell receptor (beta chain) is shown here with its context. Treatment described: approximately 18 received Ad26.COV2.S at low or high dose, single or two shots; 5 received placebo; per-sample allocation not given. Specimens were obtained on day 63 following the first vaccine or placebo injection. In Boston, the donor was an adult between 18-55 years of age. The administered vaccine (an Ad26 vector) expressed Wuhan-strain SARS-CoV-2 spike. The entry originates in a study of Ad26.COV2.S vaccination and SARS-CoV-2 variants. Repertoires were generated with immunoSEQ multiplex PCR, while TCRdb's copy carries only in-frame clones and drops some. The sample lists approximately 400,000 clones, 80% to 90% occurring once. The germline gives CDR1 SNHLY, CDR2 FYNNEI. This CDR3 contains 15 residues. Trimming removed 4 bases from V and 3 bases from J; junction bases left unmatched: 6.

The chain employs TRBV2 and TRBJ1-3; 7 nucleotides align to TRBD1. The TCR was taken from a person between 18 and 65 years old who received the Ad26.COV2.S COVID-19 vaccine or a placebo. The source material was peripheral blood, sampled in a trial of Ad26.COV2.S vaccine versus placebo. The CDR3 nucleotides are TGTGCCAGCAGTGTATCACAGGGGTTTGGAAACACCATATATTTT. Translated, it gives CASSVSQGFGNTIYF.